This record concerns one T cell receptor beta chain sequence. Its antigen remains unknown. These data are taken from a study of a mutant IDH1 vaccine in newly diagnosed glioma. Study observations and caveats: Vaccine-induced responses were seen in approximately 92% of patients, spanning several MHC alleles. It seemed that pseudoprogression was not linked to changes in the top peripheral T cell clonotypes.

Sequencing was performed with immunoSEQ multiplex PCR; in TCRdb, only in-frame clones are kept and a portion is missing. Of tens of thousands of clones in the sample, about 65% were seen once. Time point reported: week 47, end of study. Doses comprised 300 ug of mutant IDH1 20-mer peptide each, plus topical imiquimod. Donors had new WHO grade 3 or 4 IDH1-mutant, ATRX-lost astrocytomas. Trimming left V 4 bases short and J 8 bases short, with 15 bases between. The CDR3 runs to 15 residues. The germline V gene encodes CDR1 MNHEY and CDR2 SVGAGI. The sequences come from peripheral blood mononuclear cells (PBMCs), collected from a glioma patient whose treatment included an IDH1 peptide vaccine. The origin of this receptor is a man aged 35 to 55 with glioma. Some clones in this sample may be carry-over from other donors' samples. The rearrangement joins TRBV6-5 to TRBJ1-6, with D hard to call. The CDR3, as DNA: TGTGCCAGCAGTTCCGGACGTTGGAGGGATTCACCCCTCCACTTT. Its protein product is CASSSGRWRDSPLHF.